The 30 T cell receptor beta chains below come from one sample, sequenced in a study of blood T cell repertoires in COVID-19. Libraries were prepared by immunoSEQ multiplex PCR; TCRdb keeps only in-frame clonotypes and omits some of them. The table has around 170,000 clones, about four fifths seen once. The specimen sequenced was PBMCs or T cells enriched from blood (not recorded which). The receptors derive from a middle-aged man who had recovered from COVID-19.

This rearrangement joins TRBV19 to TRBJ1-2; possibly TRBD1 for D (5 bases). The germline CDR1 and CDR2 sequences are LNHDA and SQIVND (reference sequence). CDR3 size: 13 residues. V was cut by 4 bases and J by 8 bases, with 14 bases left in between. The CDR3 nucleotides are TGTGCCAGTAGTAGTAGGGGTAGGCAAGGCTACACCTTC. Translation: CASSSRGRQGYTF.

This clone was recorded only once. The rearrangement joins TRBV27 to TRBJ2-7, with a tentative D call TRBD1 (6 bases). This CDR3 has 16 residues. CDR1 is MNHEY, CDR2 SMNVEV, per germline (reference sequence). V shed 6 bases and J shed 6 bases, with 24 bases lying between them. CDR3 in DNA: TGTGCCAGCAGCCTTCAGTTGCCAGACAGGTCTCGCGAGCAGTACTTC. Translating gives CASSLQLPDRSREQYF.

The chain couples TRBV14 to TRBJ1-2; D is unclear. Per germline, CDR1 SGHDN and CDR2 FVKESK. Trimming stripped 2 bases from V and 7 bases from J, with 17 bases between. CDR3 size: 15 residues. In DNA form, the CDR3 reads TGTGCCAGCAGCCAACAGGCGTCCCGCGCAGGTGGCTACACCTTC. Residues: CASSQQASRAGGYTF.

The rearrangement links TRBV12-3 or TRBV12-4 to TRBJ1-3, with D uncertain. V dropped 7 bases and J dropped 4 bases, with 5 bases sitting between them. The length of the CDR3 is 11 residues. The CDR3 loop is CASTFGNTIYF. In DNA, the CDR3 is TGTGCCAGCACCTTCGGAAACACCATATATTTT.

The chain joins TRBV7-2 to TRBJ1-5; 8 positions match TRBD1. Germline CDR1 reads SGHTA; CDR2 reads FQGNSA. CDR3 size: 14 residues. The V segment lost 5 bases and the J segment 4 bases; nucleotides outside the gene matches: 4. DNA for the CDR3: TGTGCCAGCAGCATAAGACAGGGGAATCAGCCCCAGCATTTT. Protein sequence: CASSIRQGNQPQHF.

This rearrangement joins TRBV3-1 (or the pseudogene TRBV3-2) to TRBJ1-6; D unresolved. The germline V and J ends were trimmed by 1 base and 7 bases, with 8 bases remaining between them. Germline values: CDR1 LGHDT, CDR2 YNNKEL (reference sequence). The CDR3 spans 14 residues. The CDR3 region is CASSQGALNSPLHF. The DNA for the CDR3 is TGTGCCAGCAGCCAAGGGGCCCTGAATTCACCCCTCCACTTT.

This sequence joins TRBV2 and TRBJ2-1; D remains unclear. The CDR3 sequence is 11 residues long. Trimming removed 6 bases at V and 6 bases at J, with 6 bases between. The germline V gene has CDR1 SNHLY and CDR2 FYNNEI. The CDR3 reads CASRAFNEQFF. CDR3 bases: TGTGCCAGCAGGGCCTTCAATGAGCAGTTCTTC.

The chain carries TRBV3-1 (or the pseudogene TRBV3-2) and TRBJ1-2, with D perhaps matching TRBD1 (6 bases). Trimming took off 0 bases at V and 6 bases at J, with 17 bases between the two ends. In germline, CDR1 is LGHDT, CDR2 YNNKEL (reference sequence). The CDR3 has 16 residues. The CDR3 here is CASSQDWTVTWDGYTF. The CDR3 nucleotides are TGTGCCAGCAGCCAAGATTGGACAGTGACATGGGATGGCTACACCTTC.

The chain joins TRBV18 to TRBJ2-7; 10 bases line up with TRBD1. The V and J ends lost 0 bases and 7 bases, in that order; junction bases with no gene match: 9. The CDR3 length is 16 residues. Looked up from germline, CDR1 is KGHSH and CDR2 is LQKENI. The CDR3 DNA reads TGTGCCAGCTCACCACCTGGACAGGGGGGATGGGGTGAGCAGTACTTC. Translating gives CASSPPGQGGWGEQYF.

This chain joins TRBV4-2 and TRBJ2-2; no firm D call. Germline CDR1 is LGHNA and CDR2 is YNFKEQ. Trimming removed 6 bases from V and 6 bases from J, with 14 bases in between. This CDR3 has 14 amino acids. The chain's CDR3 is CASRRTTGPGELFF. CDR3 in DNA: TGTGCCAGCAGAAGAACTACGGGTCCCGGGGAGCTGTTTTTT.

V usage is TRBV19 and J usage is TRBJ1-6; the match to TRBD1 covers 9 bases. CDR3 length equals 15 residues. The germline V gene encodes CDR1 LNHDA and CDR2 SQIVND (reference sequence). V lost 4 bases to trimming and J lost 7 bases; unmatched junction nucleotides: 5. The CDR3 DNA reads TGTGCCAGTAGTAGACGACAGGGGGAGAATTCACCCCTCCACTTT. Translating gives CASSRRQGENSPLHF.

The chain joins TRBV10-3 to TRBJ1-2; TRBD1 aligns across 10 bases. CDR3 length equals 12 residues. Germline V gene lookup returns CDR1 ENHRY and CDR2 SYGVKD. V lost 11 bases to trimming and J lost 8 bases; unmatched junction nucleotides: 8. CDR3: CAAGGQGEGYTF. The DNA of the CDR3 is TGTGCCGCAGGAGGACAGGGGGAAGGCTACACCTTC.

The V and J genes are TRBV20-1 and TRBJ1-2; 8 nucleotides line up with TRBD1. From germline, CDR1 is DFQATT and CDR2 SNEGSKA (reference sequence). V lost 4 bases to trimming and J lost 8 bases; unmatched junction nucleotides: 3. This CDR3 region has 11 residues. In nucleotides, the CDR3 is TGCAGTGCTATGACAGGGGCAGGCTACACCTTC. This codes for CSAMTGAGYTF.

This clone was found a few times. This rearrangement joins TRBV5-6 to TRBJ2-1; D not certain. V lost 0 bases and J lost 5, with 9 bases in between. The CDR3 loop spans 14 amino acids. Germline CDR1 and CDR2: SGHDT and YYEEEE. CDR3 in amino acids: CASSLVGPNNEQFF. CDR3 nucleotide sequence: TGTGCCAGCAGCTTGGTTGGGCCGAACAATGAGCAGTTCTTC.

This chain connects TRBV7-8 to TRBJ1-1; the match to TRBD1 covers 7 bases. J lost 2 bases, V lost 3 bases, and 3 bases had no gene match. In germline, CDR1 is SGHVS, CDR2 FQNEAQ. The CDR3 spans 14 residues. CDR3 in DNA: TGTGCCAGCAGCTTGACAGGGACCAACACTGAAGCTTTCTTT. Its protein product is CASSLTGTNTEAFF.

The chain is built from TRBV24-1 and TRBJ2-6; no clear D gene. Trimming left V 7 bases short and J 1 base short, with 7 bases between. The CDR3 runs 14 residues. Germline V lookup: CDR1 KGHDR, CDR2 SFDVKD. CDR3 in DNA: TGTGCCACCAGGAGAGGTTCTGGGGCCAACGTCCTGACTTTC. Translated: CATRRGSGANVLTF.

The rearrangement uses TRBV7-9 and TRBJ2-3; weak D call: TRBD1 (5 bases). Germline V lookup: CDR1 SEHNR, CDR2 FQNEAQ (reference sequence). The CDR3 length is 15 residues. With 1 base removed from V and 2 bases from J, the gap between germline ends came to 10 bases. CDR3 residues: CASSLGSGNTDTQYF. The CDR3 nucleotides read TGTGCCAGCAGCTTAGGGTCAGGGAACACAGATACGCAGTATTTT.

This sequence joins TRBV9 and TRBJ2-1, with 7 bases identical to TRBD2. V shed 6 bases and J 0 bases; nucleotides not matched to a gene: 21. The CDR3 runs 20 residues. Germline CDR1 is SGDLS and CDR2 is YYNGEE. The CDR3 DNA sequence: TGTGCCAGCACCCTATCTCCCGAGCGGGGCCTTCCCAGCTCCTACAATGAGCAGTTCTTC. Residues: CASTLSPERGLPSSYNEQFF.

This clone came up a few times. V and J are TRBV27 and TRBJ1-2; 8 nucleotides line up with TRBD1. CDR1 and CDR2 (germline): MNHEY, SMNVEV (reference sequence). CDR3 length: 15 amino acids. The ends lost 4 bases at V and 3 bases at J; junction bases unmatched: 7. The CDR3 is CASSSMVTGDYGYTF. DNA of the CDR3: TGTGCCAGCAGTTCTATGGTGACAGGGGACTATGGCTACACCTTC.

This clone was picked up a small number of times. The chain recombines TRBV14 with TRBJ2-5; unclear D gene. CDR1 and CDR2 (germline): SGHDN, FVKESK. The CDR3 covers 12 residues. Trimming took 1 base from V and 7 from J, leaving 7 bases between them. The DNA for the CDR3 is TGTGCCAGCAGCCAAGCCTACGGGACCCAGTACTTC. It yields the protein CASSQAYGTQYF.

The V and J genes are TRBV11-2 and TRBJ2-7; the D gene is possibly TRBD2 (5 bases). V was pared by 1 base and J by 3 bases, with 16 bases between. The CDR3 covers 16 residues. Germline V gives CDR1 SGHAT, CDR2 FQNNGV. Here the CDR3 DNA reads TGTGCCAGCAGCTTAGGAGGGTACCGTATCGGCTACGAGCAGTACTTC. Its translation: CASSLGGYRIGYEQYF.

The chain carries TRBV9 and TRBJ1-6; D is perhaps TRBD1 (6 bases). The CDR3 is 16 amino acids. V lost 3 bases, J lost 0 bases, and 10 bases lay in between. Germline V CDR1 and CDR2: SGDLS, YYNGEE. Here the CDR3 reads CASSATGSSYNSPLHF. DNA for the CDR3: TGTGCCAGCAGCGCTACAGGGAGCTCCTATAATTCACCCCTCCACTTT.

V usage is TRBV24-1 and J usage is TRBJ1-5; 11 bases map to TRBD1. The CDR3 runs to 14 residues. Trimming took 7 bases from V and 2 from J; bases not matched to a gene: 0. Germline assignment: CDR1 KGHDR and CDR2 SFDVKD. This chain's CDR3 is CATRGQGGNQPQHF. In DNA form, the CDR3 reads TGTGCCACCAGGGGACAGGGGGGCAATCAGCCCCAGCATTTT.

The chain carries TRBV19 and TRBJ1-5; no definite D call. This CDR3 has 15 residues. Looked up from germline, CDR1 is LNHDA and CDR2 is SQIVND (reference sequence). V lost 1 base and J 0 bases, leaving 7 bases between the germline ends. CDR3 DNA: TGTGCCAGTAGTATAGTGCAGAATAGCAATCAGCCCCAGCATTTT. It encodes CASSIVQNSNQPQHF.

The chain couples TRBV5-1 to TRBJ1-4, with D tentatively TRBD1 (6 bases). The CDR3 runs 15 residues. V lost 0 bases to trimming and J lost 4 bases, with 10 bases between them. Germline CDR1 reads SGHRS; CDR2 reads YFSETQ. Here the CDR3 reads CASSLAGQSNEKLFF. CDR3 coding DNA: TGCGCCAGCAGCTTGGCCGGACAGAGTAATGAAAAACTGTTTTTT. The complete variable domain, with remaining parts taken from reference TRBV5-1 and TRBJ1-4, reads KAGVTQTPRYLIKTRGQQVTLSCSPISGHRSVSWYQQTPGQGLQFLFEYFSETQRNKGNFPGRFSGRQFSNSRSEMNVSTLELGDSALYLCASSLAGQSNEKLFFGSGTQLSVL.

V is TRBV5-4 and J is TRBJ1-1; D may be TRBD1 (5 bases). Trimming took 0 bases from V and 0 from J, leaving 9 bases between them. Per germline, CDR1 SGHNT and CDR2 YYREEE (reference sequence). The CDR3 sequence is 15 residues long. The CDR3 nucleotides are TGTGCCAGCAGCTTGGCCGGGGGACTGAACACTGAAGCTTTCTTT. Residues: CASSLAGGLNTEAFF.

The CDR3 here is CASSQVGGIYEQYF. CDR3 sequence (DNA): TGTGCCAGCAGCCAGGTGGGGGGGATCTACGAGCAGTACTTC. The chain couples TRBV3-1 (or the pseudogene TRBV3-2) to TRBJ2-7; the match to TRBD2 covers 7 bases. With V trimmed by 3 bases and J by 3 bases, 5 bases remained unmatched. The CDR3 has 14 amino acids. CDR1 is LGHDT and CDR2 is YNNKEL in the germline V gene (reference sequence).

This clone occurred once. This sequence joins TRBV18 and TRBJ1-2; D remains unclear. The V end was cut by 5 bases, the J end by 2 bases, with 9 bases between. Germline V gene data show CDR1 as KGHSH and CDR2 as LQKENI. The CDR3 spans 13 residues. The CDR3 sequence is CASSTDKNYGYTF. CDR3 sequence (DNA): TGTGCCAGCTCAACCGACAAGAACTATGGCTACACCTTC.

The chain recombines TRBV19 with TRBJ1-2; tentative D call: TRBD1 (5 bases). The V end was cut by 1 base, the J end by 7 bases, with 16 bases between. Germline V gives CDR1 LNHDA, CDR2 SQIVND (reference sequence). The CDR3 contains 15 residues. The CDR3 DNA follows: TGTGCCAGTAGTATAGGGGGCGGCGCTGGCGGTGGCTACACCTTC. Its translation: CASSIGGGAGGGYTF.

The chain couples TRBV6-5 to TRBJ1-2, with 10 nucleotides matching TRBD1. CDR1 and CDR2 (germline): MNHEY, SVGAGI. V gave up 11 bases and J gave up 6 bases; unmatched junction bases: 12. This CDR3 contains 14 residues. The CDR3 bases are TGTGCCTCCTCATCCCGGGACAGGGGCAATGGCTACACCTTC. This gives the protein CASSSRDRGNGYTF.